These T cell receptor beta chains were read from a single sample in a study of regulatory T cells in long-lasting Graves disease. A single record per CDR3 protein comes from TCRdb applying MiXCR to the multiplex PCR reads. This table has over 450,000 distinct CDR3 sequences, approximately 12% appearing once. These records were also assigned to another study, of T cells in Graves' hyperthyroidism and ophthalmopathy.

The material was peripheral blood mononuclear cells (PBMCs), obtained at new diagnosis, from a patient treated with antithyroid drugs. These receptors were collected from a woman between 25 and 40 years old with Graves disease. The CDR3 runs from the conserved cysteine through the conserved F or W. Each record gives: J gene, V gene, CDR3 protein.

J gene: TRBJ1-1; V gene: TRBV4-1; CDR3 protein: CASSPLGRGKPEAFF
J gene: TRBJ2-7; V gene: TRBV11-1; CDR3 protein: CASSVAGTYYEQYF
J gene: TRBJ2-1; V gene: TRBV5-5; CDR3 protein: CASSLVVHNEQFF
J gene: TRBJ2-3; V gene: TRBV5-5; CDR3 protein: CASSLPAGTDTQYF
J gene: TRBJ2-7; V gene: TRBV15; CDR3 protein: CATSRGASRPSYEQYF
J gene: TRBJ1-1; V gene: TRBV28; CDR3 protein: CASSLARKGRNTEAFF
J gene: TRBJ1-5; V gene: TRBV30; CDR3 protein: CAWSDDRYSNQPQHF
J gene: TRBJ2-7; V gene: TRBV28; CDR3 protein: CASSLTPSYEQYF
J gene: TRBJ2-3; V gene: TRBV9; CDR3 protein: CASSVGSGSGTDTQYF
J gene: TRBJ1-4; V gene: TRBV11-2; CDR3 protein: CASSWGTGLNEKLFF
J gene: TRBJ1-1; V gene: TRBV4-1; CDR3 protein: CASSQEREAFF
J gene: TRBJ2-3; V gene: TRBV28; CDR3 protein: CASSLLGPNDTDTQYF
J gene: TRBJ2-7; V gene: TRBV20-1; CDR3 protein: CSATQYGGASPYEQYF
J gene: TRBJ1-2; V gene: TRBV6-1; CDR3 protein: CASSLKGARGYTF
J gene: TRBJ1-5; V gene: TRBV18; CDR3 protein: CASSADRWGNQPQHF
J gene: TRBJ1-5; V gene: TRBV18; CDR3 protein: CASSQMSGVSNQPQHF
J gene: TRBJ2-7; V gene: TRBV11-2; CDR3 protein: CASTTGGYEQYF
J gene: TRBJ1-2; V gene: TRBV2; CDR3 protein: CATGQSLSDYGYTF
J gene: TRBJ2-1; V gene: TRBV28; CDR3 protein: CASSLLGGRSSYNEQFF
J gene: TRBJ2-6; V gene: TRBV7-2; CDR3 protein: CASSLDHTTGANVLTF
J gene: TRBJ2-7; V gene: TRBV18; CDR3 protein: CASSLTGTGFSYEQYF
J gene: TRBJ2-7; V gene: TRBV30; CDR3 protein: CAWGRVEQYF
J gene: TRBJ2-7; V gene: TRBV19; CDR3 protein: CASRPRDRAPYEQYF
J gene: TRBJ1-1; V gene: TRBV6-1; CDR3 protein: CASRNQGGRTEAFF
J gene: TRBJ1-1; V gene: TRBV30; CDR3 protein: CAWSLGDTEAFF
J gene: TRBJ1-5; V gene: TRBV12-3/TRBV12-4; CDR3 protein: CASRGTGPNQPQHF
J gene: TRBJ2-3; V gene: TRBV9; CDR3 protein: CASSISGQRAGPDTQYF
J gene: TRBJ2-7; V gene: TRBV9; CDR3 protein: CASSVFEVPYEQYF
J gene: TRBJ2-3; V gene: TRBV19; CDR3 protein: CASSIDAATRGDTQYF
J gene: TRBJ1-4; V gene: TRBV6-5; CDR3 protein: CASSLGKDAQKLFF
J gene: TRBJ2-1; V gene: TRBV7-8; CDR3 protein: CASSLVGGLNEQFF
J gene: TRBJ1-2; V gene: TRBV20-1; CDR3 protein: CSARDRGQGASGYTF
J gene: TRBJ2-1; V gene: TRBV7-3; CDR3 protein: CASSLGGNYNEQFF
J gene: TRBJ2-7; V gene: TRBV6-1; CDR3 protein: CASSSYIGRNYEQYF
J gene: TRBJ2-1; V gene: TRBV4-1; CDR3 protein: CASSQAWTDSYNEQFF
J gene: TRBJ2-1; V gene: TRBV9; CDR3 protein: CASSVDSGSPYNEQFF
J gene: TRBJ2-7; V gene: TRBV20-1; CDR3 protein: CSARDWNRATSYEQYF
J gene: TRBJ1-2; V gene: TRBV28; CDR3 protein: CASSNSIWGHGYTF
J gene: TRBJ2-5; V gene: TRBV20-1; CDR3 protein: CSARGIRDRSLETQYF
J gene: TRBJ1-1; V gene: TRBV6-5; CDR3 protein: CASSSWDRELTEAFF
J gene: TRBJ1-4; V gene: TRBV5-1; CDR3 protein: CASSRSTGSTNEKLFF
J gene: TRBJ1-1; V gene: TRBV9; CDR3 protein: CASSVDGTDYLEAFF
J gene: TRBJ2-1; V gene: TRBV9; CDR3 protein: CASSARWTSGYNEQFF
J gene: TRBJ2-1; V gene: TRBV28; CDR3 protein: CASWGMGGSSYNEQFF
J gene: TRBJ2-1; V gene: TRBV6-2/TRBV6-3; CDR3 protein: CASSYETGGQFF
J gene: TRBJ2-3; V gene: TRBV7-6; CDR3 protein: CASSTRPPGTTDTQYF
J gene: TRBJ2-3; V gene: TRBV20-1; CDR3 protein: CSAMIGENLWTDTQYF
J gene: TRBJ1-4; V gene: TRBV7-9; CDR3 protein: CASGSAGTGSEKLFF
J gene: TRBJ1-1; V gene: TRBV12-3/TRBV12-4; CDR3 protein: CASSTPGTGTWAAFF
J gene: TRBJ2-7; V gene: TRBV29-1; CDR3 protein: CSVVPRDRVSYEQYF
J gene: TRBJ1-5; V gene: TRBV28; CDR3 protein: CASSFMAQPQHF
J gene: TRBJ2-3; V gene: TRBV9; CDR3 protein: CASSVDHDTQYF
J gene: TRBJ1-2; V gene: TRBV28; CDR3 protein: CASSHDRVRYTF
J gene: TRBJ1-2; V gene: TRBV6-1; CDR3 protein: CASSESTGDGYTF
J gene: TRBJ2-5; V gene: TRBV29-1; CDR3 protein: CSVEQGSGTQYF
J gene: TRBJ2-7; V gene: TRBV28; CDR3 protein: CASSSTRDAGYYEQYF
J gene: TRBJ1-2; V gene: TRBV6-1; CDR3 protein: CASSSPGQGAYGYTF